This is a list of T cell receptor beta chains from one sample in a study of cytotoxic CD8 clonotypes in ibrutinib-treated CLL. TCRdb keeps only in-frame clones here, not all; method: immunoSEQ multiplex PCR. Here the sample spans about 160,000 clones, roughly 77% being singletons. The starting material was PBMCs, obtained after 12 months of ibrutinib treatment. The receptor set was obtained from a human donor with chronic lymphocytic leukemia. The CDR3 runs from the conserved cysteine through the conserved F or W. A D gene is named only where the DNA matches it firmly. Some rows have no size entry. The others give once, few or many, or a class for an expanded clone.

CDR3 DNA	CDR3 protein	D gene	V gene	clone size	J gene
TGTGCCAGCAGCCCCGGGGACAGGGTATTTTCTGAAGCTTTCTTT	CASSPGDRVFSEAFF	TRBD1	TRBV6-6	once	TRBJ1-1
TGTGCCAGCAGTTTATCGGACGTTGTGCGGACAGGAGCCTACAATGAGCAGTTCTTC	CASSLSDVVRTGAYNEQFF	TRBD1	TRBV27	once	TRBJ2-1
TGCGCCAGCAGACTGACAGGGGGTGCGGCTTTCTTT	CASRLTGGAAFF	TRBD1	TRBV10-2	NA	TRBJ1-1
TGTGCCAGACCGTCAAACAGGGTCGACGAGCAGTACTTC	CARPSNRVDEQYF	NA	TRBV21-1	NA	TRBJ2-7
TGTGCCTGGTCGGCCGGCTACGAGCAGTACTTC	CAWSAGYEQYF	NA	TRBV30	NA	TRBJ2-7
TGTGCCAGTAGCCCTAGCGGGGGGGCATTCAGCACGCAGTATTTT	CASSPSGGAFSTQYF	TRBD2	TRBV19	few	TRBJ2-3
TGCAGCGTTGAAGAGGGGCAGGGTCCTTTCTTT	CSVEEGQGPFF	NA	TRBV29-1	NA	TRBJ1-1
TGTGCCAGCAGGAGGGGACTAGCGGGAGGACCGATGGATTACAATGAGCAGTTCTTC	CASRRGLAGGPMDYNEQFF	TRBD2	TRBV27	NA	TRBJ2-1
TGTGCCAGTAATAACAGGGGGTCACCAGGCGGCTACACCTTC	CASNNRGSPGGYTF	TRBD1	TRBV2	once	TRBJ1-2
TGTGCCAGCAGTTACGACGAGTTTGAGGGAAACACCATATATTTT	CASSYDEFEGNTIYF	NA	TRBV6-6	NA	TRBJ1-3